This entry lists 3 T cell receptor beta chains sequenced from one sample in a study of cytomegalovirus exposure and HLA in healthy donors. PCR employed 60 Vbeta and 13 Jbeta primers. The method was immunoSEQ multiplex PCR; TCRdb's version includes in-frame clones alone and lacks a portion of them. The sample has about 140,000 clones; approximately 80% are singletons. The sequenced sample consisted of PBMCs. Receptor source: a young man in good health and CMV-seropositive.

This clone was observed a few times. The V gene is TRBV13, the J gene TRBJ2-7, with 16 bases identical to TRBD2. V lost 1 base to trimming and J lost 6 bases; unmatched junction nucleotides: 6. The CDR3 consists of 17 residues. From germline, CDR1 is PRHDT and CDR2 FYEKMQ (reference sequence). This chain's CDR3 is CASSLAGTSGRAFEQYF. The CDR3 DNA sequence: TGTGCCAGCAGCTTAGCCGGGACTAGCGGGAGGGCCTTCGAGCAGTACTTC.

The chain couples TRBV15 to TRBJ1-2; 7 nucleotides match TRBD1. Germline CDR1 LNHNV, CDR2 YYDKDF (reference sequence). The J segment lost 3 bases and the V segment lost 5 bases, leaving 3 bases of the junction unmatched. The CDR3 loop spans 13 amino acids. CDR3: CATSRDSHYGYTF. In nucleotides, the CDR3 is TGTGCCACCAGCCGGGACAGTCACTATGGCTACACCTTC. The complete variable domain, with remaining parts taken from reference TRBV15 and TRBJ1-2, reads DAMVIQNPRYQVTQFGKPVTLSCSQTLNHNVMYWYQQKSSQAPKLLFHYYDKDFNNEADTPDNFQSRRPNTSFCFLDIRSPGLGDTAMYLCATSRDSHYGYTFGSGTRLTVV.

The V and J genes are TRBV28 and TRBJ2-7; tentatively, D is TRBD1 (6 bases). V was shortened by 2 bases and J by 3 bases, with 17 bases between the two germline ends. There are 16 residues in the CDR3. CDR1 is MDHEN, CDR2 SYDVKM, per germline. The CDR3 nucleotides read TGTGCCAGCAGTTTAAACAGGGTCACCCTCGACTACGAGCAGTACTTC. It yields the protein CASSLNRVTLDYEQYF.